The 27 T cell receptor beta chains listed next were all sequenced from one sample in a study of control samples from healthy donors and cancer patients. Method: immunoSEQ multiplex PCR; TCRdb's copy keeps in-frame clones and lacks some. This sample has over 150,000 clones, with 85% to 95% found just once. The sample was blood. The source is a young man in good health.

The chain joins TRBV30 to TRBJ2-1; TRBD2 is a possible D gene (7 bases). The germline gives CDR1 GTSNPN, CDR2 SVGIG (reference sequence). The CDR3 length is 15 residues. V was cut by 1 base and J by 3 bases, with 13 bases left in between. The CDR3 coding sequence is TGTGCCTGGAGTGCGAAGGGGGACTACTACAATGAGCAGTTCTTC. Translation gives CAWSAKGDYYNEQFF.

V and J are TRBV24-1 and TRBJ2-3; D is uncertain. Trimming shortened V by 6 bases and J by 4 bases, and 7 bases separated the two germline ends. Per the germline V gene, CDR1 is KGHDR and CDR2 is SFDVKD. CDR3 length: 12 amino acids. The CDR3 loop is CATSSKADTQYF. The CDR3 DNA reads TGTGCCACCAGTAGCAAAGCAGATACGCAGTATTTT.

This chain joins TRBV28 and TRBJ1-1; D possibly corresponds to TRBD1 (5 bases). V lost 0 bases and J lost 4, with 6 bases in between. Germline V gene lookup returns CDR1 MDHEN and CDR2 SYDVKM. The CDR3 is 13 amino acids. The CDR3 loop reads CASSLWGGTEAFF. CDR3 nucleotide sequence: TGTGCCAGCAGTTTATGGGGGGGCACTGAAGCTTTCTTT. The entire variable domain, with the rest obtained from reference TRBV28 and TRBJ1-1, is as follows: DVKVTQSSRYLVKRTGEKVFLECVQDMDHENMFWYRQDPGLGLRLIYFSYDVKMKEKGDIPEGYSVSREKKERFSLILESASTNQTSMYLCASSLWGGTEAFFGQGTRLTVV.

This clone appeared a single time. The V and J genes are TRBV9 and TRBJ1-4, with D maybe TRBD1 (5 bases). Germline V gives CDR1 SGDLS, CDR2 YYNGEE. V was trimmed by 4 bases and J by 0 bases, leaving 13 bases between them. The CDR3 runs to 16 residues. The CDR3 protein is CASSKGPYPTNEKLFF. CDR3 DNA: TGTGCCAGCAGCAAGGGACCTTACCCAACTAATGAAAAACTGTTTTTT.

J is TRBJ2-3 and V is TRBV12-3 or TRBV12-4; the D is unclear. The CDR3 extends over 12 amino acids. Trimming pared 6 bases from V and 6 bases from J, leaving 10 bases between. CDR3 nucleotide sequence: TGTGCCAGCAGCTCCCGAGACGATACGCAGTATTTT. Translation gives CASSSRDDTQYF.

This chain connects TRBV28 to TRBJ1-3, with a possible D match to TRBD1 (6 bases). CDR1 is MDHEN, CDR2 SYDVKM, per germline. This CDR3 is 13 amino acids long. V lost 6 bases and J 1 base, leaving 7 bases between the germline ends. The CDR3 DNA reads TGTGCCAGCAGCCAGGGGTCTGGAAACACCATATATTTT. Its translation is CASSQGSGNTIYF.

The V and J genes are TRBV12-3 or TRBV12-4 and TRBJ1-6; D may be TRBD1 (6 bases). This CDR3 comprises 12 residues. V lost 6 bases, J lost 14 bases, and 14 bases lay in between. CDR3 coding DNA: TGTGCCAGCAGCTCCATGGGGGCAACCCTCCACTTT. Translated: CASSSMGATLHF.

The V gene is TRBV28, the J gene TRBJ2-7, with TRBD2 matching over 7 bases. V trimming: 4 bases; J trimming: 4 bases; junction bases outside the gene matches: 10. Looked up from germline, CDR1 is MDHEN and CDR2 is SYDVKM. The CDR3 consists of 15 residues. CDR3 sequence: CASSSSGLNDYEQYF. CDR3 coding DNA: TGTGCCAGCAGTTCTAGCGGCCTAAATGATTACGAGCAGTACTTC.

This clone was found once. The V call is TRBV6-2 or TRBV6-3, the J call TRBJ2-7, with 8 positions matching TRBD1. The germline V gene encodes CDR1 MNHEY and CDR2 SVGEGT. The CDR3 sequence is 14 residues long. The ends lost 6 bases at V and 3 bases at J; junction bases unmatched: 7. This CDR3 is CASSRQGSLYEQYF. The CDR3 region has the DNA TGTGCCAGCAGCCGACAGGGGAGCCTCTACGAGCAGTACTTC.

V gene TRBV20-1 combines with J gene TRBJ1-2; TRBD1 matches 7 bases. The CDR3 has 11 residues. J was trimmed by 7 bases and V by 5 bases; bases with no gene match: 4. Germline V gives CDR1 DFQATT, CDR2 SNEGSKA (reference sequence). The DNA for the CDR3 is TGCAGTGCTCTTGACAGGGCTGGCTACACCTTC. It yields the protein CSALDRAGYTF.

This clone was observed a single time. The rearrangement links TRBV19 to TRBJ1-1; D is uncertain. This CDR3 has 11 amino acids. CDR1 and CDR2 from the germline V gene are LNHDA and SQIVND (reference sequence). Trimming cost V 7 bases and J 4 bases, with 7 bases left between them. CDR3 DNA: TGTGCCAGTAAAATGGGCACTGAAGCTTTCTTT. Protein product: CASKMGTEAFF. Using reference TRBV19 and TRBJ1-1 for the parts outside the CDR3, the full variable domain is DGGITQSPKYLFRKEGQNVTLSCEQNLNHDAMYWYRQDPGQGLRLIYYSQIVNDFQKGDIAEGYSVSREKKESFPLTVTSAQKNPTAFYLCASKMGTEAFFGQGTRLTVV.

This chain connects TRBV24-1 to TRBJ2-1; TRBD1 might be the D (5 bases). Between the trimmed V and J ends, which lost 0 bases and 8 bases, there was a span of 16 bases. Per the germline V gene, CDR1 is KGHDR and CDR2 is SFDVKD. The CDR3 has 16 amino acids. The CDR3 sequence: CATSDLQGSPVDEQFF. CDR3 in DNA: TGTGCCACCAGTGATTTGCAGGGTAGCCCCGTAGATGAGCAGTTCTTC.

The gene calls are TRBV5-8 and TRBJ1-2; 9 nucleotides align to TRBD1. Germline CDR1 SGHTS, CDR2 YDEGEE. V dropped 3 bases and J dropped 6; count of bases not matched to a gene: 3. There are 13 residues in the CDR3. Here the CDR3 reads CASSSDRGHGYTF. Here the CDR3 DNA reads TGTGCCAGCAGCTCGGACAGGGGCCATGGCTACACCTTC.

This chain joins TRBV27 and TRBJ1-1; tentatively, D is TRBD1 (6 bases). V lost 6 bases to trimming and J lost 4 bases, with 12 bases between them. This CDR3 is 13 amino acids long. Looked up from germline, CDR1 is MNHEY and CDR2 is SMNVEV (reference sequence). The CDR3: CASSPSGATEAFF. The CDR3 bases are TGTGCCAGCAGCCCCTCGGGGGCCACTGAAGCTTTCTTT.

CDR3 sequence (DNA): TGTGCCAGCAGCTTAAAGGAGAGCTACGAGCAGTACTTC. Its translation is CASSLKESYEQYF. This rearrangement joins TRBV11-2 to TRBJ2-7, with unresolved D. Germline V CDR1 and CDR2: SGHAT, FQNNGV. Trimming left V 2 bases short and J 3 bases short, with 8 bases between. The CDR3 is 13 residues long.

J is TRBJ2-2 and V is TRBV7-9; D unresolved. V shed 5 bases and J shed 1 base, with 5 bases lying between them. CDR1 is SEHNR, CDR2 FQNEAQ, per germline (reference sequence). The CDR3 is 13 amino acids. For the CDR3, the DNA is TGTGCCAGCAGCCTCTTGAACACCGGGGAGCTGTTTTTT. It encodes CASSLLNTGELFF.

This clone has only one observation. V usage is TRBV5-1 and J usage is TRBJ2-7, with D possibly TRBD1 on 5 matching bases. The CDR3 is 14 residues long. Trimming pared 5 bases from V and 1 base from J, leaving 13 bases between. CDR1 and CDR2 from the germline V gene are SGHRS and YFSETQ. CDR3 DNA: TGCGCCAGCAGGCAACAGGAATTTTCCTACGAGCAGTACTTC. Encoded protein: CASRQQEFSYEQYF. Together with reference TRBV5-1 and TRBJ2-7, the CDR3 gives the full variable domain: KAGVTQTPRYLIKTRGQQVTLSCSPISGHRSVSWYQQTPGQGLQFLFEYFSETQRNKGNFPGRFSGRQFSNSRSEMNVSTLELGDSALYLCASRQQEFSYEQYFGPGTRLTVT.

CDR3 sequence reads: CASSSPKGAAGGYTF. The CDR3 coding sequence is TGTGCCAGCAGCTCCCCAAAGGGGGCGGCTGGTGGCTACACCTTC. The genes are TRBV5-4 and TRBJ1-2; 7 nucleotides line up with TRBD1. The V gene's germline CDR1 is SGHNT and CDR2 YYREEE (reference sequence). The V gene end was trimmed by 3 bases and the J gene end by 7 bases; junction bases not matched to a gene: 12. This CDR3 has 15 amino acids.

The chain employs TRBV5-6 and TRBJ1-4, with no clear D. Trimming took 1 base from V and 6 from J, leaving 13 bases between them. This CDR3 has 15 residues. The germline V gene has CDR1 SGHDT and CDR2 YYEEEE. The CDR3 DNA sequence: TGTGCCAGCAGCTTGCGGCCTTTAAGGGATGAAAAACTGTTTTTT. Its protein is CASSLRPLRDEKLFF.

The chain recombines TRBV9 with TRBJ1-6; the D is unclear. The CDR3 is 12 amino acids. Germline V CDR1 and CDR2: SGDLS, YYNGEE. Between the trimmed V and J ends, which lost 4 bases and 7 bases, there was a span of 6 bases. DNA for the CDR3: TGTGCCAGCAGCAACCCGAATTCACCCCTCCACTTT. Its translation: CASSNPNSPLHF.

The chain joins TRBV19 to TRBJ1-6, with 11 bases aligning to TRBD1. J lost 9 bases, V lost 5 bases, and 3 bases had no gene match. The CDR3 is 14 residues long. CDR1 and CDR2 from the germline V gene are LNHDA and SQIVND (reference sequence). CDR3 in amino acids: CASSSGTGGSPLHF. The CDR3 nucleotides read TGTGCCAGTAGTTCCGGGACAGGGGGTTCACCCCTCCACTTT. The whole variable domain, remainder taken from reference TRBV19 and TRBJ1-6, is DGGITQSPKYLFRKEGQNVTLSCEQNLNHDAMYWYRQDPGQGLRLIYYSQIVNDFQKGDIAEGYSVSREKKESFPLTVTSAQKNPTAFYLCASSSGTGGSPLHFGNGTRLTVT.

The chain combines TRBV5-5 with TRBJ1-5; 7 nucleotides align to TRBD1. V lost 4 bases and J lost 1; bases outside the gene matches: 8. CDR3 length: 16 residues. Germline CDR1 and CDR2: SGHKS and YYEKEE (reference sequence). The DNA for the CDR3 is TGTGCCAGCAGCCCTGAACAGGGGAGAAGCAATCAGCCCCAGCATTTT. Translation: CASSPEQGRSNQPQHF.

The chain combines TRBV3-1 (or the pseudogene TRBV3-2) with TRBJ2-6; TRBD2 aligns across 11 bases. V lost 8 bases and J lost 3; bases outside the gene matches: 6. The CDR3 loop spans 16 amino acids. Germline-derived CDR1 and CDR2 are LGHDT and YNNKEL (reference sequence). CDR3 sequence (DNA): TGTGCCAGCGGGCCTAGCGGGGGGTATGGGGCCAACGTCCTGACTTTC. Translated, it gives CASGPSGGYGANVLTF.

The gene calls are TRBV3-1 (or the pseudogene TRBV3-2) and TRBJ2-7, with 8 bases matching TRBD2. The CDR3 covers 14 residues. Trimming took 3 bases from V and 4 from J; bases not matched to a gene: 5. Germline V gives CDR1 LGHDT, CDR2 YNNKEL (reference sequence). In DNA, the CDR3 is TGTGCCAGCAGCCAGGGGACTAGTATATACGAGCAGTACTTC. As protein: CASSQGTSIYEQYF.

The chain is built from TRBV28 and TRBJ1-6, with D unresolved. Trimming removed 3 bases at V and 5 bases at J, with 11 bases between. The germline CDR1 and CDR2 sequences are MDHEN and SYDVKM. This CDR3 comprises 15 residues. The chain's CDR3 is CASSLSSLNNSPLHF. CDR3 in DNA: TGTGCCAGCAGTTTGTCCAGCCTTAATAATTCACCCCTCCACTTT.

The gene calls are TRBV18 and TRBJ2-5; the D gene is possibly TRBD2 (6 bases). The CDR3 has 13 residues. Germline CDR1 is KGHSH and CDR2 is LQKENI. The germline V and J ends were trimmed by 3 bases and 5 bases, with 10 bases remaining between them. CDR3 loop: CASSPAGRETQYF. Written as DNA, the CDR3 is TGTGCCAGCTCACCCGCGGGGAGGGAGACCCAGTACTTC.

The chain employs TRBV24-1 and TRBJ1-2, with D unresolved. CDR1 is KGHDR, CDR2 SFDVKD, per germline. Trimming removed 2 bases at V and 1 base at J, with 4 bases between. The CDR3 spans 13 residues. This CDR3 is CATSDSLNYGYTF. The DNA of the CDR3 is TGTGCCACCAGTGATTCGCTTAACTATGGCTACACCTTC.